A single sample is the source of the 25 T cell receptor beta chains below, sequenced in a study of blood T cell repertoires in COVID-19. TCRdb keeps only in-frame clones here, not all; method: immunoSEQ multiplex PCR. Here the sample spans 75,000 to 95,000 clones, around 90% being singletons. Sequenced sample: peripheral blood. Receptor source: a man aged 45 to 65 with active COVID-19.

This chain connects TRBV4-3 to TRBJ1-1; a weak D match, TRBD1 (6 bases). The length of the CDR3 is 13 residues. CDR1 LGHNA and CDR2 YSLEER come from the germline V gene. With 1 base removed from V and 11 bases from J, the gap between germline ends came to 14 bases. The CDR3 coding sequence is TGCGCCAGCAGCCAAGTTCGGGGGGCTGGGGCTTTCTTT. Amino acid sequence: CASSQVRGAGAFF.

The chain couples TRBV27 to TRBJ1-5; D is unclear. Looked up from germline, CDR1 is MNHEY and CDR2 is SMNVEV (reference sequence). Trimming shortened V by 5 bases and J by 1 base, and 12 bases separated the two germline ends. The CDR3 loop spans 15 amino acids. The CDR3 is CASSPRGQSNQPQHF. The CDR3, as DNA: TGTGCCAGCAGTCCTCGCGGTCAGAGCAATCAGCCCCAGCATTTT.

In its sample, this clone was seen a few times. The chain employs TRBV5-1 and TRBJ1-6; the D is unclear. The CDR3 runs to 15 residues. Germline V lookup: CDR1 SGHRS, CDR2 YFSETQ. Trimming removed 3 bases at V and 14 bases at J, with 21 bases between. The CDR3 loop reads CASSSYSIPSATLHF. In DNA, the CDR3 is TGCGCCAGCAGCTCCTACAGTATCCCCTCGGCAACCCTCCACTTT.

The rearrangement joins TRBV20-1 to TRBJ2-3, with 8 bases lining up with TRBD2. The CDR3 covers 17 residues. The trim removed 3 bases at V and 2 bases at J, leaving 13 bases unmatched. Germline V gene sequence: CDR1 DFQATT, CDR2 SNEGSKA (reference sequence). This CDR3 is CSASSRETSGTTDTQYF. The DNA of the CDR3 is TGCAGTGCTAGTAGTCGTGAAACTAGCGGTACCACAGATACGCAGTATTTT.

The CDR3 sequence: CASSLTPYSGGVTDTQYF. For the CDR3, the DNA is TGCGCCAGCAGCTTGACTCCCTATAGCGGGGGTGTCACAGATACGCAGTATTTT. The J gene is TRBJ2-3, the V gene TRBV5-1, with 9 bases matching TRBD2. V lost 1 base and J lost 2; bases outside the gene matches: 11. Germline-derived CDR1 and CDR2 are SGHRS and YFSETQ. The CDR3 totals 18 residues.

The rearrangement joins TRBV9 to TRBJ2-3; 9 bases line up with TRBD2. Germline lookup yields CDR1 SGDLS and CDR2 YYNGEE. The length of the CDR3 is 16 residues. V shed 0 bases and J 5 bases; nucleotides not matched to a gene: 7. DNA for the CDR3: TGTGCCAGCAGCGTAGTTGCGGGGGGGCCGGGAGATACGCAGTATTTT. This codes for CASSVVAGGPGDTQYF.

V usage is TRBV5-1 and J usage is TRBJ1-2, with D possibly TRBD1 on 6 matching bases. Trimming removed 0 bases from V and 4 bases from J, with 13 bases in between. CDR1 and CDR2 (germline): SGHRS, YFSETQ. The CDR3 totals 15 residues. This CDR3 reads CASSLESGAIYGYTF. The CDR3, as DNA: TGCGCCAGCAGCTTGGAGTCAGGGGCAATCTATGGCTACACCTTC.

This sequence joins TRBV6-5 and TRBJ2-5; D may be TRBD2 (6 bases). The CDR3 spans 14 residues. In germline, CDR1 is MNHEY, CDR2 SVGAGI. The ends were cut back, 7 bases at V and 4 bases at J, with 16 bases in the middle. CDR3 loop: CASKPQLGGETQYF. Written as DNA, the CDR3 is TGTGCCAGCAAGCCCCAGCTGGGGGGAGAGACCCAGTACTTC.

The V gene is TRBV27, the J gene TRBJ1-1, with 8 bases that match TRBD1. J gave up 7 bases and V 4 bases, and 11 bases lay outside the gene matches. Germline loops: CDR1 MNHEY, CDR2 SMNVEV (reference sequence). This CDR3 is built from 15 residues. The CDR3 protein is CASSSWTGKVGEAFF. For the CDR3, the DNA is TGTGCCAGCAGTTCCTGGACAGGGAAGGTGGGTGAAGCTTTCTTT.

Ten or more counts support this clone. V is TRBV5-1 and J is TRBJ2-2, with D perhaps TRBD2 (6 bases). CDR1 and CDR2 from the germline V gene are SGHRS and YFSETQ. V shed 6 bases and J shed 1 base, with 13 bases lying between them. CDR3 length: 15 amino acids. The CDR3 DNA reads TGCGCCAGCACCTCGGGACTCCAGAACACCGGGGAGCTGTTTTTT. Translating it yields CASTSGLQNTGELFF.

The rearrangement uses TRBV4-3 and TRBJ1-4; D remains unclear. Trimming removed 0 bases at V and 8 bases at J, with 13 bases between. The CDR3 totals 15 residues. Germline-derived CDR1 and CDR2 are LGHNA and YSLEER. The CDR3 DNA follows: TGCGCCAGCAGCCAAGAGCCCCAAGCGAGCGAAAAACTGTTTTTT. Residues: CASSQEPQASEKLFF.

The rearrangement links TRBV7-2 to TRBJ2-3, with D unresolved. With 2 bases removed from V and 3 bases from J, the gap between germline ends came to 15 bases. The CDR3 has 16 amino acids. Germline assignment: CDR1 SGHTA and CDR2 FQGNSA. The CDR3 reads CASSLLSAGRTDTQYF. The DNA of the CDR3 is TGTGCCAGCAGCTTACTCTCAGCCGGCAGGACAGATACGCAGTATTTT.

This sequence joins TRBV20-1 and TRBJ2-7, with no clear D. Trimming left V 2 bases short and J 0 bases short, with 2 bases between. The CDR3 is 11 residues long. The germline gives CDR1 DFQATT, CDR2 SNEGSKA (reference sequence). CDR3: CSARHSYEQYF. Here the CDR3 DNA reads TGCAGTGCTAGACACTCCTACGAGCAGTACTTC.

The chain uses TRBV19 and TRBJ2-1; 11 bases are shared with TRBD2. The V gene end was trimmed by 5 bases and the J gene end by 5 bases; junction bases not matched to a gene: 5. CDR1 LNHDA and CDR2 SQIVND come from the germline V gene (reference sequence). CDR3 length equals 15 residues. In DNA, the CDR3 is TGTGCCAGTAGTGGGACTAGCGGAAGCCACAATGAGCAGTTCTTC. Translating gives CASSGTSGSHNEQFF.

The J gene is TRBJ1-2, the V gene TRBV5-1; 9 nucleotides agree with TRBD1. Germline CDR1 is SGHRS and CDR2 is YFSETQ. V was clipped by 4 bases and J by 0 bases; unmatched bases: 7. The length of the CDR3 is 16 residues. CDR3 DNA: TGCGCCAGCAGCCACGGGGGGACAGGGTCTAACTATGGCTACACCTTC. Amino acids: CASSHGGTGSNYGYTF.

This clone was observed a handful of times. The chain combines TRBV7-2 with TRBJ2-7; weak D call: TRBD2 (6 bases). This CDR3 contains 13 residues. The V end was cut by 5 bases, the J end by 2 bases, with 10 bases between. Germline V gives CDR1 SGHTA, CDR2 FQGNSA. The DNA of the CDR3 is TGTGCCAGCAGCCAGACTAGTACCTACGAGCAGTACTTC. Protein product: CASSQTSTYEQYF.

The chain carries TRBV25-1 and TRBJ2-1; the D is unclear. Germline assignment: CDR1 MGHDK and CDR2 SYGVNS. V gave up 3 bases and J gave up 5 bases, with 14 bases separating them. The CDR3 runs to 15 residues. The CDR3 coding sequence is TGTGCCAGCAGTGACCTGGGCGCGAGCAACAATGAGCAGTTCTTC. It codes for CASSDLGASNNEQFF. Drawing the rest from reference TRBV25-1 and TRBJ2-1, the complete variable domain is EADIYQTPRYLVIGTGKKITLECSQTMGHDKMYWYQQDPGMELHLIHYSYGVNSTEKGDLSSESTVSRIRTEHFPLTLESARPSHTSQYLCASSDLGASNNEQFFGPGTRLTVL.

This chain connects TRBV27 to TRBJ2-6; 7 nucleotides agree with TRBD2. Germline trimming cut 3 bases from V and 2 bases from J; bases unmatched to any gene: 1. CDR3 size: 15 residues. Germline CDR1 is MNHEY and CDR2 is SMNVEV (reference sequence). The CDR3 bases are TGTGCCAGCAGTTTTCGGGGGGCTGGGGCCAACGTCCTGACTTTC. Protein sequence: CASSFRGAGANVLTF.

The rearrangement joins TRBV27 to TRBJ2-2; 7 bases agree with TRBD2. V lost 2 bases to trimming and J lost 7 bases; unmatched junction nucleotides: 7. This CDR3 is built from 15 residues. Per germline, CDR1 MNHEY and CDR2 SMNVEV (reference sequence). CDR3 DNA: TGTGCCAGCAGTTTACTAGCGGCTGCCAGCGGGGAGCTGTTTTTT. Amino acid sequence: CASSLLAAASGELFF.

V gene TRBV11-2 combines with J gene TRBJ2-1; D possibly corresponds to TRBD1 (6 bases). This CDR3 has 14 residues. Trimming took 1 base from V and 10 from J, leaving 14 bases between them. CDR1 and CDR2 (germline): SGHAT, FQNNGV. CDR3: CASSLAAGGGEQFF. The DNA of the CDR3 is TGTGCCAGCAGCTTAGCGGCGGGTGGGGGCGAGCAGTTCTTC.

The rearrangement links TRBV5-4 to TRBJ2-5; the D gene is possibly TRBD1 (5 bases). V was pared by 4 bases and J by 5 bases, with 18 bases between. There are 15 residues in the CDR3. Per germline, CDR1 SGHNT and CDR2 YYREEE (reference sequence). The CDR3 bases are TGTGCCAGCAGCCAGGCCGCGCGTTCAGGGGAGACCCAGTACTTC. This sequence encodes CASSQAARSGETQYF.

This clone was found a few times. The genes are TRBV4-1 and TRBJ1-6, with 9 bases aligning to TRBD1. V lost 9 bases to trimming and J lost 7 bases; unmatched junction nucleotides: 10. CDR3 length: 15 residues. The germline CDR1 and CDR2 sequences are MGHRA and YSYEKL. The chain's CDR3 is CASKTWDRVNSPLHF. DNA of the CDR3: TGCGCCAGTAAGACGTGGGACAGGGTAAATTCACCCCTCCACTTT.

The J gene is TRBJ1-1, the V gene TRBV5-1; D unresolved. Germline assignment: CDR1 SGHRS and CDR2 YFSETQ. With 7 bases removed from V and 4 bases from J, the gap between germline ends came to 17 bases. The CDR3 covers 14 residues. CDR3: CASRRESWSTEAFF. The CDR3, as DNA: TGCGCCAGCCGTCGGGAGTCTTGGAGCACTGAAGCTTTCTTT. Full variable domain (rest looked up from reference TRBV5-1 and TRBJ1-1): KAGVTQTPRYLIKTRGQQVTLSCSPISGHRSVSWYQQTPGQGLQFLFEYFSETQRNKGNFPGRFSGRQFSNSRSEMNVSTLELGDSALYLCASRRESWSTEAFFGQGTRLTVV.

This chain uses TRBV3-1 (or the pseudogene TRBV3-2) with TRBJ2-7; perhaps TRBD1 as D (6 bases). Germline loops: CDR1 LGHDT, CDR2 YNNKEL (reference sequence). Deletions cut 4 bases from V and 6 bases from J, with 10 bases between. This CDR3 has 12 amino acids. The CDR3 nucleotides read TGTGCCAGCAGCCCACAGGGTGGCGAGCAGTACTTC. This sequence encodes CASSPQGGEQYF.

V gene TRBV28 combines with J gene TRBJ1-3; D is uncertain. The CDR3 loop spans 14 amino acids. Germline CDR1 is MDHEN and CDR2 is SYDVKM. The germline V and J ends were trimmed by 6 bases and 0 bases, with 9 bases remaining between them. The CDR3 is CASRPLASGNTIYF. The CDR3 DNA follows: TGTGCCAGCAGACCCTTGGCCTCTGGAAACACCATATATTTT. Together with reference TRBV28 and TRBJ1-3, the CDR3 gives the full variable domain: DVKVTQSSRYLVKRTGEKVFLECVQDMDHENMFWYRQDPGLGLRLIYFSYDVKMKEKGDIPEGYSVSREKKERFSLILESASTNQTSMYLCASRPLASGNTIYFGEGSWLTVV.